This T cell receptor (beta chain) is from a study of blood T cell repertoires in COVID-19. Background on the study: COVID-19 samples, acute and convalescent, were from the United States, Italy and Spain. T cells, B-cell-depleted T cells, or PBMCs provided the cDNA or gDNA that served as material.

V lost 1 base, J lost 11 bases, and 14 bases lay in between. CDR1 and CDR2 (germline): LGHDT, YNNKEL (reference sequence). This CDR3 is 13 amino acids long. Study processing details: Amplified reference gene primers provided the basis for estimating nucleated cell counts. Generated by immunoSEQ multiplex PCR, the TCRdb table keeps only in-frame clones and is missing some. Clone size and V and J calls were adopted from that table, with D and trimming inferred from the DNA. In the table there are some 150,000 clones, roughly 79% of which are singletons. Sample: peripheral blood. This sequence was found in a man in his fifties or sixties with active or convalescent COVID-19. J is TRBJ1-2 and V is TRBV3-1 (or the pseudogene TRBV3-2), with D uncertain. This chain's CDR3 is CASSQVGETIYTF. The CDR3 DNA is TGTGCCAGCAGCCAAGTGGGAGAGACGATTTACACCTTC.